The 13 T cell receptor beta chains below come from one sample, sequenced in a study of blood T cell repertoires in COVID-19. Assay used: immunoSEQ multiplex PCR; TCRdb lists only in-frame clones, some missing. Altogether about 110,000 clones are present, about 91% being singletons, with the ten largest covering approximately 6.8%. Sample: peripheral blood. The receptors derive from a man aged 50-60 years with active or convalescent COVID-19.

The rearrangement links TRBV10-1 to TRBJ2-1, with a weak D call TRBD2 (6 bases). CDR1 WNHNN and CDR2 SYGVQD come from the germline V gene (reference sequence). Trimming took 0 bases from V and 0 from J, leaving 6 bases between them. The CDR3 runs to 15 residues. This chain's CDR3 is CASSESGGSYNEQFF. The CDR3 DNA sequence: TGCGCCAGCAGTGAGTCGGGGGGCTCCTACAATGAGCAGTTCTTC.

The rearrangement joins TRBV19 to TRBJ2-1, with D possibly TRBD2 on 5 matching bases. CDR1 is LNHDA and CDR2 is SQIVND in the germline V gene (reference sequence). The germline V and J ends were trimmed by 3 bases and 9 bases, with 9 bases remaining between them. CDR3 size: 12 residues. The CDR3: CASSMIGSEQFF. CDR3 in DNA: TGTGCCAGTAGTATGATTGGGAGTGAGCAGTTCTTC.

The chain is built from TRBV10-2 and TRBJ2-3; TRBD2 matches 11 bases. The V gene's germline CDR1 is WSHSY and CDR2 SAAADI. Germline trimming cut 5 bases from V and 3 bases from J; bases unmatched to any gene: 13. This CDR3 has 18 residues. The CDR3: CASSPRGLAEGGTDTQYF. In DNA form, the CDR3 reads TGCGCCAGCAGTCCCCGGGGACTAGCGGAGGGGGGAACAGATACGCAGTATTTT.

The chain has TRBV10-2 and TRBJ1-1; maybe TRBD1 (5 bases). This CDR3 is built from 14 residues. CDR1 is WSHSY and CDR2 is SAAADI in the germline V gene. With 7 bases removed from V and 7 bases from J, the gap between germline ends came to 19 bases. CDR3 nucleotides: TGCGCCAGCACCCTCGGGGGGGGGATAGATGAAGCTTTCTTT. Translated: CASTLGGGIDEAFF.

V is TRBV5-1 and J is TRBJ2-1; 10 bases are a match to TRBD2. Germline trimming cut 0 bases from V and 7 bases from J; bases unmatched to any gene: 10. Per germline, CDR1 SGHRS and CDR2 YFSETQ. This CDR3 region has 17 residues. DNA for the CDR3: TGCGCCAGCAGCTTGGGTAGGTGGGCTAGCGGGAGTAATGAGCAGTTCTTC. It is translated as CASSLGRWASGSNEQFF.

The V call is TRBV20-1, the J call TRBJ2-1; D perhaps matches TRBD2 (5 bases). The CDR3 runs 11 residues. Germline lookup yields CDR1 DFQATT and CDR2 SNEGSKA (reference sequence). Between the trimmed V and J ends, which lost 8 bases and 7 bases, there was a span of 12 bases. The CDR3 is CSPLSGNEQFF. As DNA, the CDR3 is TGCAGTCCTCTCTCGGGGAATGAGCAGTTCTTC.

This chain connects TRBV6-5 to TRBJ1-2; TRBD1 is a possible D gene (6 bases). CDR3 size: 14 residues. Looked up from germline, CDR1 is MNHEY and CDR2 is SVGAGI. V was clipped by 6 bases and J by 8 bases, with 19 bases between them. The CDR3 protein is CASSASGRGEGYTF. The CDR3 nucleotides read TGTGCCAGCAGCGCTTCCGGGAGGGGGGAAGGCTACACCTTC.

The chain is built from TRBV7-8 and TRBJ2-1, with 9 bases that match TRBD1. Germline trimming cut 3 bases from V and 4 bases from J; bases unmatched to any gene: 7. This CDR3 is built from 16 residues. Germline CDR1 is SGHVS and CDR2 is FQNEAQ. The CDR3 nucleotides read TGTGCCAGCAGCTTCCGCCGGGACAGGGTTTACAATGAGCAGTTCTTC. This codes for CASSFRRDRVYNEQFF.

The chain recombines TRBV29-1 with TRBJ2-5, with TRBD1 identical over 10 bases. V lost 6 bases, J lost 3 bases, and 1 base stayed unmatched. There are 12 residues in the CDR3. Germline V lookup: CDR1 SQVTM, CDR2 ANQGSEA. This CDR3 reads CSVGQGEETQYF. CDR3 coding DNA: TGCAGCGTAGGACAGGGGGAAGAGACCCAGTACTTC.

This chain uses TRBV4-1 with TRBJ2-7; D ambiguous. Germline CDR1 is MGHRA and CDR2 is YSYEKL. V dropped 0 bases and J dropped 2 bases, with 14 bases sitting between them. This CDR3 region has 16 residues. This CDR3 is CASSQDAPAGAYEQYF. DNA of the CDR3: TGCGCCAGCAGCCAAGATGCTCCAGCAGGCGCCTACGAGCAGTACTTC.

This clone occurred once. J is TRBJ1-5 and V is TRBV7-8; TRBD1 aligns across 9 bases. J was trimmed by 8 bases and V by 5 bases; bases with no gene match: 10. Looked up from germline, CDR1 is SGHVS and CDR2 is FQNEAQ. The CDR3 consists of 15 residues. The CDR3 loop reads CASSPGTGWGEPQHF. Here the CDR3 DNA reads TGTGCCAGCAGCCCTGGGACAGGGTGGGGGGAGCCCCAGCATTTT.

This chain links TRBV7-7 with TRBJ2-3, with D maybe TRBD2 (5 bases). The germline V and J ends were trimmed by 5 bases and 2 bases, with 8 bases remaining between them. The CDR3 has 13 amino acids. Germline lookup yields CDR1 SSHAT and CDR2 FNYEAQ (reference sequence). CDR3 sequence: CASSERFTDTQYF. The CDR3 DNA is TGTGCCAGCAGCGAGCGGTTCACAGATACGCAGTATTTT.

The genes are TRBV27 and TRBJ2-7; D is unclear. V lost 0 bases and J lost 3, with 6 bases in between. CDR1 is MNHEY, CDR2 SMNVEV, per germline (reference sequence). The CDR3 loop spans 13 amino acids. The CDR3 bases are TGTGCCAGCAGTTTATCGAACAACTACGAGCAGTACTTC. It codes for CASSLSNNYEQYF.